A selection of T cell receptor beta chains follows, all from one sample in a study of vaccination effects on CD4 cells after COVID-19. Libraries were prepared by immunoSEQ multiplex PCR; TCRdb keeps only in-frame clonotypes and omits some of them. The sample holds about 72,000 clones, around 81% seen once. These receptors' targets are unknown. The sequencing used CD4+ T cells from PBMCs cultured with HCoV-229E spike peptides, collected after COVID-19 vaccination. These receptor sequences come from a human donor who received a COVID-19 vaccine. Both conserved end residues are trimmed from each CDR3.

>TRBV19|TRBJ2-5
ASNIGLAGGRETQY
>TRBV6-6|TRBJ1-2
ASSYVAGHYGYT
>TRBV4-2|TRBJ2-3
ASSQPGGTDTQY
>TRBV13|TRBJ1-2
ASSYMDRAGGYT
>TRBV7-9|TRBJ1-3
ASSFLGTAGNTIY
>TRBV19|TRBJ2-5
ASSPFGGSETQY
>TRBV29-1|TRBJ2-1
SAIEPGVRNNEQF
>TRBV29-1|TRBJ2-5
SVDFLGQETQY
>TRBV15|TRBJ1-5
ATSRGDSSSGQPQH
>TRBV6-6|TRBJ2-1
ASSRKTRTAQGSSYNEQF
>TRBV14|TRBJ1-2
ASSLRQGNYGYT
>TRBV12-3/TRBV12-4|TRBJ1-2
ASSLRDRGGYT
>TRBV28|TRBJ2-2
ASSLYTGELF
>TRBV3-1/TRBV3-2|TRBJ2-4
ASSFRGGVSKNIQY
>TRBV24-1|TRBJ1-2
ATSGPGQGIYGYT
>TRBV24-1|TRBJ2-3
ATSDVGDRGSDTQY
>TRBV2|TRBJ2-2
ASGLAGLNTGELF
>TRBV5-1|TRBJ1-3
ASSLAGGSGNTIY